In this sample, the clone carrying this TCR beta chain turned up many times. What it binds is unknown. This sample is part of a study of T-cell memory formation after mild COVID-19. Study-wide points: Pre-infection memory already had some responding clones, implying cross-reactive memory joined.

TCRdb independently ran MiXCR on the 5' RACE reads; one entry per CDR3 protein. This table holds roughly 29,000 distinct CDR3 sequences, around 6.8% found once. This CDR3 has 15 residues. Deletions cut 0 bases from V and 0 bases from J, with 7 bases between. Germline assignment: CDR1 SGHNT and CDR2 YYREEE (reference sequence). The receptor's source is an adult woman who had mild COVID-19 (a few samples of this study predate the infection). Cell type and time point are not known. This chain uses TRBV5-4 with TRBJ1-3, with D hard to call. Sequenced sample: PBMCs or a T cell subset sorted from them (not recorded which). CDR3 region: CASSLGKSSGNTIYF. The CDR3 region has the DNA TGTGCCAGCAGCTTGGGAAAGAGCTCTGGAAACACCATATATTTT.